Shown below are 17 T cell receptor beta chains from a single sample sequenced in a study of blood T cell repertoires in COVID-19. The assay was immunoSEQ multiplex PCR, and TCRdb's table has in-frame clones only and misses some. The sample yields approximately 300,000 clones, around 82% seen once. The source material was peripheral blood. These receptor sequences come from a human donor with COVID-19, enrolled during active disease. The donor label of this sample is uncertain.

This clone was detected a few times. The chain employs TRBV5-1 and TRBJ1-6; D gene unclear. Per the germline V gene, CDR1 is SGHRS and CDR2 is YFSETQ. V was trimmed by 5 bases and J by 4 bases, leaving 7 bases between them. The CDR3 runs 13 residues. CDR3 amino acids: CASRTTYNSPLHF. CDR3 nucleotides: TGCGCCAGCAGGACAACTTATAATTCACCCCTCCACTTT.

The J gene is TRBJ2-7, the V gene TRBV10-3, with 10 positions matching TRBD2. This CDR3 region has 14 residues. J was trimmed by 3 bases and V by 3 bases; bases with no gene match: 2. Germline loops: CDR1 ENHRY, CDR2 SYGVKD. The CDR3, as DNA: TGTGCCATCAGTGAAGGACTAGCGGTCTACGAGCAGTACTTC. This sequence encodes CAISEGLAVYEQYF.

Concerning this clone itself: Within the sample, other DNA sequences also encode this same CDR3. CDR3 nucleotide sequence: TGTGCCAGCAGCTCCCCGGGGGGTGCGTACGAGCAGTACTTC. It specifies CASSSPGGAYEQYF. V usage is TRBV7-2 and J usage is TRBJ2-7; 7 bases fit TRBD2. This CDR3 comprises 14 residues. V trimming: 4 bases; J trimming: 4 bases; junction bases outside the gene matches: 7. Germline V gene lookup returns CDR1 SGHTA and CDR2 FQGNSA.

This rearrangement joins TRBV6-2 or TRBV6-3 to TRBJ2-7; 12 nucleotides agree with TRBD2. The CDR3 is made up of 15 amino acids. Germline values: CDR1 MNHEY, CDR2 SVGEGT. V lost 2 bases and J lost 4; bases outside the gene matches: 3. This CDR3 reads CASSYTLAGGYEQYF. CDR3 coding DNA: TGTGCCAGCAGTTACACACTAGCGGGAGGATACGAGCAGTACTTC.

The chain recombines TRBV19 with TRBJ1-1; TRBD1 aligns across 8 bases. V trimming: 1 base; J trimming: 0 bases; junction bases outside the gene matches: 10. This CDR3 spans 18 amino acids. Germline CDR1 is LNHDA and CDR2 is SQIVND (reference sequence). The DNA for the CDR3 is TGTGCCAGTAGTATAGTACCGAGACAGGGGATCATGAACACTGAAGCTTTCTTT. Amino acids: CASSIVPRQGIMNTEAFF.

This clone was seen a single time. The gene calls are TRBV10-3 and TRBJ2-2; 9 nucleotides match TRBD2. From germline, CDR1 is ENHRY and CDR2 SYGVKD. The CDR3 sequence is 16 residues long. V gave up 3 bases and J gave up 3 bases; unmatched junction bases: 5. CDR3 sequence: CAISESGRRDTGELFF. The CDR3 DNA reads TGTGCCATCAGTGAAAGCGGGAGGAGGGACACCGGGGAGCTGTTTTTT.

The CDR3 loop reads CASSQDSGQGSEQYF. The CDR3 DNA follows: TGCGCCAGCAGCCAAGATTCGGGACAGGGTTCCGAGCAGTACTTC. The chain has TRBV4-1 and TRBJ2-7; 9 bases map to TRBD1. The CDR3 is made up of 15 amino acids. The V gene's germline CDR1 is MGHRA and CDR2 YSYEKL. The V segment lost 0 bases and the J segment 6 bases; nucleotides outside the gene matches: 6.

The rearrangement joins TRBV6-5 to TRBJ1-4; a weak D match, TRBD1 (5 bases). Trimming cost V 2 bases and J 7 bases, with 14 bases left between them. Germline loops: CDR1 MNHEY, CDR2 SVGAGI. The CDR3 runs to 15 residues. Here the CDR3 reads CASSYGTKYSEKLFF. In DNA, the CDR3 is TGTGCCAGCAGTTACGGGACTAAGTATAGTGAAAAACTGTTTTTT.

This chain uses TRBV6-5 with TRBJ2-5; perhaps TRBD1 as D (6 bases). V shed 5 bases and J shed 5 bases, with 18 bases lying between them. The V gene's germline CDR1 is MNHEY and CDR2 SVGAGI. This CDR3 has 15 residues. The DNA for the CDR3 is TGTGCCAGCAGTAGGGACACCGAGAAAAGGGAGACCCAGTACTTC. Translated, it gives CASSRDTEKRETQYF.

This clone was detected only a few times. The chain carries TRBV30 and TRBJ2-6; maybe TRBD1 (6 bases). Trimming left V 5 bases short and J 0 bases short, with 14 bases between. CDR1 and CDR2 from the germline V gene are GTSNPN and SVGIG (reference sequence). The CDR3 spans 16 residues. CDR3: CAWEQGPSSGANVLTF. For the CDR3, the DNA is TGTGCCTGGGAACAGGGACCAAGCTCTGGGGCCAACGTCCTGACTTTC.

Points on this clone: One end of the junction varies from germline; a read error may be responsible. The gene calls are TRBV7-7 and TRBJ2-2, with 9 bases identical to TRBD2. The CDR3 length is 16 residues. Per germline, CDR1 SSHAT and CDR2 FNYEAQ (reference sequence). The CDR3 protein is CASSLLAGGDTGELFF. As DNA, the CDR3 is TGTGCTAGCAGCTTATTGGCGGGAGGGGACACCGGGGAGCTGTTTTTT. Drawing the rest from reference TRBV7-7 and TRBJ2-2, the complete variable domain is GAGVSQSPRYKVTKRGQDVTLRCDPISSHATLYWYQQALGQGPEFLTYFNYEAQPDKSGLPSDRFSAERPEGSISTLTIQRTEQRDSAMYRCASSLLAGGDTGELFFGEGSRLTVL.

V gene TRBV28 combines with J gene TRBJ1-2; possibly TRBD1 for D (6 bases). The CDR3 has 15 amino acids. Germline V gene data show CDR1 as MDHEN and CDR2 as SYDVKM. Trimming stripped 0 bases from V and 6 bases from J, with 14 bases between. The CDR3 region is CASSLWGREGDGYTF. The CDR3 DNA sequence: TGTGCCAGCAGTTTATGGGGCAGGGAGGGGGATGGCTACACCTTC.

The V call is TRBV28, the J call TRBJ1-2; a weak D match, TRBD1 (6 bases). The germline gives CDR1 MDHEN, CDR2 SYDVKM. V was trimmed by 3 bases and J by 4 bases, leaving 12 bases between them. The CDR3 totals 14 residues. CDR3 DNA: TGTGCCAGCAGTTTGGCCTCAGGGGCCTATGGCTACACCTTC. As protein: CASSLASGAYGYTF.

Only a few counts were recorded for this clone. The rearrangement uses TRBV28 and TRBJ2-5, with TRBD1 matching 8 bases. V lost 5 bases to trimming and J lost 4 bases; unmatched junction nucleotides: 15. Germline assignment: CDR1 MDHEN and CDR2 SYDVKM. The CDR3 spans 17 residues. In DNA, the CDR3 is TGTGCCAGCAGTCCCCCGACCTCAGGGGGCGCAGGAGAGACCCAGTACTTC. It encodes CASSPPTSGGAGETQYF.

The rearrangement links TRBV9 to TRBJ1-3; TRBD1 matches at 7 bases. This CDR3 has 16 residues. The ends lost 4 bases at V and 2 bases at J; junction bases unmatched: 9. Germline CDR1 and CDR2: SGDLS and YYNGEE. CDR3 bases: TGTGCCAGCAGCCCTCCAACAGGGGTCCCTGGAAACACCATATATTTT. Its translation is CASSPPTGVPGNTIYF.

The chain employs TRBV25-1 and TRBJ1-4, with D possibly matching TRBD1 (5 bases). The V end was cut by 4 bases, the J end by 4 bases, with 13 bases between. CDR1 and CDR2 from the germline V gene are MGHDK and SYGVNS. CDR3 size: 15 residues. The CDR3 is CASSARRGHNEKLFF. Here the CDR3 DNA reads TGTGCCAGCAGTGCAAGGAGGGGCCATAATGAAAAACTGTTTTTT.

The chain employs TRBV7-8 and TRBJ2-5, with D possibly matching TRBD2 (5 bases). This CDR3 contains 15 residues. V dropped 5 bases and J dropped 2 bases, with 15 bases sitting between them. Per germline, CDR1 SGHVS and CDR2 FQNEAQ. In nucleotides, the CDR3 is TGTGCCAGCAGCCAATCGGGGAGTCGACAAGAGACCCAGTACTTC. This encodes CASSQSGSRQETQYF.